These 3 T cell receptor beta chains were sequenced from one sample in a study of CXCR4 blockade with PD-1 therapy in pancreatic cancer. Only in-frame clones appear in the TCRdb table, and some are missing; sequencing was by immunoSEQ multiplex PCR. Found here are a few thousand clones, roughly two fifths of them singletons; the top ten hold about 15%. The sample consisted of tumor tissue. These TCRs come from a human donor with pancreatic ductal adenocarcinoma.

The chain links TRBV29-1 to TRBJ2-3; D is unclear. The CDR3 sequence is 14 residues long. Germline CDR1 is SQVTM and CDR2 is ANQGSEA. With 5 bases removed from V and 4 bases from J, the gap between germline ends came to 16 bases. In nucleotides, the CDR3 is TGCAGCGTTACCCCTTCGACGCAGCCAGATACGCAGTATTTT. It codes for CSVTPSTQPDTQYF.

The chain combines TRBV19 with TRBJ2-1; 9 bases match TRBD1. The trim removed 0 bases at V and 1 base at J, leaving 4 bases unmatched. The CDR3 sequence is 17 residues long. Germline CDR1 LNHDA, CDR2 SQIVND (reference sequence). The DNA of the CDR3 is TGTGCCAGTAGTATAGATACGGACAGGGGATCCTACAATGAGCAGTTCTTC. As protein: CASSIDTDRGSYNEQFF.

The chain links TRBV18 to TRBJ1-3; D is perhaps TRBD1 (5 bases). With 6 bases removed from V and 0 bases from J, the gap between germline ends came to 9 bases. The CDR3 covers 14 residues. Germline V gene lookup returns CDR1 KGHSH and CDR2 LQKENI. CDR3 in amino acids: CASSIGGSGNTIYF. The CDR3 DNA is TGTGCCAGCTCGATCGGGGGCTCTGGAAACACCATATATTTT.